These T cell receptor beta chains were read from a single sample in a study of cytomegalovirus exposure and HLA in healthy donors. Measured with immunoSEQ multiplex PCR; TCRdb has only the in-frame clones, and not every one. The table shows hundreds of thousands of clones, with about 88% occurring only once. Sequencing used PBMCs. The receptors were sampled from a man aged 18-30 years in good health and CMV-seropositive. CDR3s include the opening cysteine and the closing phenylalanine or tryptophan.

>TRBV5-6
CASSRDAYGYTF
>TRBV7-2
CASSSGLAGGAYPYEQYF
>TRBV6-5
CASRERTANTEAFF
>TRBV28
CASSSGQGGPETQYF
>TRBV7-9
CASSFHRDYEQYF
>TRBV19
CASRRVMNTEAFF
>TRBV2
CACQSWESSYNEQFF
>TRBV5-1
CASSWTSSTDTQYF
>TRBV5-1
CASSVGVGTEAFF
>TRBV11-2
CASSSYTLLQPSYEQYF
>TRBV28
CASSPGQGLGYGYTF
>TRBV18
CASSYSTDTQYF
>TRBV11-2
CASSRQGYEQYF
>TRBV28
CASKTGGQPQHF
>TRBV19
CASSTTGISNQPQHF
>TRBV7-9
CASSTGSWDEQYF
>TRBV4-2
CASKGAATGELFF
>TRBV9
CASRAGGAGELFF
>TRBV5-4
CASSDGTGGTYEQYF
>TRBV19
CASSTSGRASYEQFF